The 5 T cell receptor beta chains presented below share a single source sample, sequenced in a study of blood T cell repertoires in COVID-19. The method was immunoSEQ multiplex PCR; TCRdb's version includes in-frame clones alone and lacks a portion of them. The sample consists of roughly 80,000 clones, more than 70% of them appearing once. Source material: peripheral blood. These TCRs come from a man aged 65-85 years with active or convalescent COVID-19.

This clone has only one observation. The V and J genes are TRBV9 and TRBJ2-1, with 8 positions matching TRBD2. The CDR3 has 17 amino acids. CDR1 is SGDLS, CDR2 YYNGEE, per germline. Losses at the gene ends were 0 bases for V and 5 bases for J; bases not matched to a gene: 10. The CDR3 loop reads CASSVDLRGGLDNEQFF. The CDR3, as DNA: TGTGCCAGCAGCGTAGATTTACGGGGGGGCCTGGACAATGAGCAGTTCTTC.

This clone was counted between two and nine times. The rearrangement uses TRBV28 and TRBJ1-5; the D gene is possibly TRBD1 (6 bases). Deletions cut 6 bases from V and 8 bases from J, with 17 bases between. The CDR3 runs to 14 residues. Looked up from germline, CDR1 is MDHEN and CDR2 is SYDVKM. This CDR3 is CASSNLQGEKPQHF. CDR3 DNA sequence: TGTGCCAGCAGCAACTTACAGGGAGAAAAGCCCCAGCATTTT.

V gene TRBV30 combines with J gene TRBJ2-1; no reliable D call. Trimming took 1 base from V and 12 from J, leaving 10 bases between them. Germline V lookup: CDR1 GTSNPN, CDR2 SVGIG (reference sequence). CDR3 length: 11 amino acids. The CDR3 protein is CAWSGLTGQFF. As DNA, the CDR3 is TGTGCCTGGAGTGGCCTAACTGGGCAGTTCTTC.

The rearrangement joins TRBV19 to TRBJ1-1; tentative D call: TRBD1 (6 bases). The germline V gene has CDR1 LNHDA and CDR2 SQIVND (reference sequence). This CDR3 contains 14 residues. Trimming left V 7 bases short and J 1 base short, with 13 bases between. The CDR3 nucleotides are TGTGCCAGTACCCTAGGGGGGGCGAACACTGAAGCTTTCTTT. As protein: CASTLGGANTEAFF.

CDR3 sequence: CASSSRTGEQFF. CDR3 DNA sequence: TGTGCCAGCAGCTCCCGGACAGGCGAGCAGTTCTTC. The rearrangement uses TRBV7-6 and TRBJ2-1, with TRBD1 matching 7 bases. Trimming removed 4 bases from V and 10 bases from J; junction bases left unmatched: 4. The CDR3 loop spans 12 amino acids. Germline lookup yields CDR1 SGHVS and CDR2 FNYEAQ.